Presented here are 21 T cell receptor beta chains from one specimen sequenced in a study of T cells after yellow fever vaccination (dated by TCRdb to the late 2010s). Sample treatment or condition, as interpreted from the label and publication: live attenuated yellow fever vaccine strain. Preparation of the library involved 5' RACE. TCRdb lists the instrument as Illumina HiSeq 2500. TCRdb applied fastp at Q25 and MiXCR to the public reads, then kept only in-frame beta chains. Duplicate CDR3 protein sequences are folded into a single record with the most common DNA and genes. For this sample there are around 250,000 distinct CDR3 sequences; around 7% appear just once. About 0.85% of the sample lies in the top ten. The sample in question was CD4+ T cells sorted from PBMCs, obtained 15 days after the yellow fever booster vaccination. Every receptor here comes from a man aged 25 to 40 who received the YFV17D yellow fever vaccine.

This clonotype has just a few counts. The V call is TRBV18, the J call TRBJ2-3, with 7 positions matching TRBD1. Germline V gives CDR1 KGHSH, CDR2 LQKENI. The V and J ends lost 6 bases and 2 bases, in that order; junction bases with no gene match: 5. CDR3 length: 14 amino acids. The CDR3 reads CASSPDRNTDTQYF. The CDR3 DNA follows: TGTGCCAGCTCCCCGGACAGGAACACAGATACGCAGTATTTT.

This clonotype appeared a few times. The V call is TRBV30, the J call TRBJ1-1, with a weak D call TRBD1 (6 bases). Germline loops: CDR1 GTSNPN, CDR2 SVGIG (reference sequence). The germline V and J ends were trimmed by 4 bases and 4 bases, with 19 bases remaining between them. There are 15 residues in the CDR3. The CDR3 DNA is TGTGCCTGGACACCCTTACAGGGAAGGGGCACTGAAGCTTTCTTT. It translates to CAWTPLQGRGTEAFF.

This clonotype turned up a few times. V usage is TRBV19 and J usage is TRBJ2-4, with a weak D call TRBD1 (6 bases). Germline-derived CDR1 and CDR2 are LNHDA and SQIVND (reference sequence). Trimming removed 0 bases at V and 6 bases at J, with 12 bases between. The CDR3 is made up of 15 amino acids. CDR3 bases: TGTGCCAGTAGTATAGATCGGATCAGGGGAAACATTCAGTACTTC. The encoded protein is CASSIDRIRGNIQYF.

This clonotype was observed a handful of times. This sequence joins TRBV27 and TRBJ1-2; D call uncertain. Germline values: CDR1 MNHEY, CDR2 SMNVEV (reference sequence). The CDR3 is 13 residues long. V shed 3 bases and J shed 8 bases, with 13 bases lying between them. CDR3 sequence reads: CASSFGQELGYTF. Here the CDR3 DNA reads TGTGCCAGCAGTTTTGGCCAGGAGTTGGGCTACACCTTC.

This clonotype was counted at least ten times. The V and J genes are TRBV7-2 and TRBJ2-2; 8 positions match TRBD1. With V trimmed by 5 bases and J by 2 bases, 7 bases remained unmatched. The CDR3 loop spans 16 amino acids. Germline CDR1 and CDR2: SGHTA and FQGNSA. CDR3 protein: CASSPADRGNTGELFF. The CDR3 bases are TGTGCCAGCAGCCCGGCCGACAGGGGAAACACCGGGGAGCTGTTTTTT.

The chain is built from TRBV9 and TRBJ2-4; maybe TRBD1 (5 bases). Germline CDR1 is SGDLS and CDR2 is YYNGEE. Trimming pared 3 bases from V and 0 bases from J, leaving 16 bases between. This CDR3 contains 17 residues. CDR3 DNA sequence: TGTGCCAGCAGCGAGACCGGGTCCCAGGGAGCCAAAAACATTCAGTACTTC. This sequence encodes CASSETGSQGAKNIQYF.

This clonotype was detected many times. V gene TRBV20-1 combines with J gene TRBJ1-5; D perhaps matches TRBD1 (5 bases). V lost 3 bases to trimming and J lost 2 bases, with 11 bases between them. Germline CDR1 and CDR2: DFQATT and SNEGSKA (reference sequence). The CDR3 loop spans 14 amino acids. The CDR3 DNA is TGCAGTGCTAGTCCCGGGGGGGGCAATCAGCCCCAGCATTTT. This encodes CSASPGGGNQPQHF.

Worth noting for this clonotype: A much more abundant neighbour one base away suggests this may be a read error. CDR3 loop: CASSPRPRNNEQFF. CDR3 in DNA: TGTGCCAGCAGCCCCCGGCCTAGGAACAATGAGCAGTTCTTC. V and J are TRBV5-6 and TRBJ2-1; no firm D call. Germline CDR1 reads SGHDT; CDR2 reads YYEEEE. V lost 4 bases to trimming and J lost 5 bases, with 13 bases between them. The CDR3 has 14 residues.

This clonotype was counted many times. This sequence joins TRBV5-1 and TRBJ2-1; no clear D gene. The germline gives CDR1 SGHRS, CDR2 YFSETQ. The CDR3 runs 14 residues. Trimming took off 6 bases at V and 4 bases at J, with 14 bases between the two ends. For the CDR3, the DNA is TGCGCCAGCACGGCGGAGCTGATTTACAATGAGCAGTTCTTC. This translates into CASTAELIYNEQFF.

The sample holds many counts of this clonotype. This chain joins TRBV9 and TRBJ2-2; no firm D call. Per the germline V gene, CDR1 is SGDLS and CDR2 is YYNGEE. This CDR3 comprises 12 residues. The V gene lost 0 bases and the J gene lost 6 bases, with 3 bases spanning the gap. CDR3 sequence reads: CASSVGSGELFF. CDR3 nucleotides: TGTGCCAGCAGCGTAGGTTCCGGGGAGCTGTTTTTT.

This clonotype was recorded at least ten times. The chain is built from TRBV6-5 and TRBJ2-3, with 9 bases fitting TRBD2. CDR3 length: 18 amino acids. Germline V gives CDR1 MNHEY, CDR2 SVGAGI. V shed 8 bases and J 2 bases; nucleotides not matched to a gene: 17. The CDR3 DNA is TGTGCCAGCGGCGGGGGGGGAGCTAGCGGAGACTTCACAGATACGCAGTATTTT. Translated, it gives CASGGGGASGDFTDTQYF.

The gene calls are TRBV7-2 and TRBJ2-3, with D perhaps matching TRBD1 or TRBD2 (5 bases each). Trimming took off 3 bases at V and 7 bases at J, with 17 bases between the two ends. Per germline, CDR1 SGHTA and CDR2 FQGNSA. This CDR3 spans 15 amino acids. The CDR3 loop reads CASSLGELMRNTQYF. The CDR3 nucleotides read TGTGCCAGCAGCTTGGGGGAGCTCATGAGGAATACGCAGTATTTT.

This clonotype was observed a few times. This rearrangement joins TRBV11-2 to TRBJ2-3; TRBD1 might be the D (6 bases). Germline assignment: CDR1 SGHAT and CDR2 FQNNGV. Trimming removed 3 bases from V and 7 bases from J, with 17 bases in between. CDR3 size: 15 residues. CDR3 DNA: TGTGCCAGCAGCTTTCGGGACACTGGCCGTAATACGCAGTATTTT. Translated, it gives CASSFRDTGRNTQYF.

This clonotype came up a few times. The chain combines TRBV12-3 or TRBV12-4 with TRBJ1-5; D not resolved. V gave up 3 bases and J gave up 0 bases, with 18 bases separating them. CDR3 size: 18 residues. CDR3 region: CASSFFTGSFYSNQPQHF. CDR3 DNA sequence: TGTGCCAGCAGTTTTTTTACGGGCAGCTTTTATAGCAATCAGCCCCAGCATTTT.

The chain joins TRBV12-3 or TRBV12-4 to TRBJ1-2; D call uncertain. Trimming stripped 1 base from V and 2 bases from J, with 5 bases between. The CDR3 spans 13 residues. The CDR3 loop reads CASSLGKNYGYTF. The CDR3, as DNA: TGTGCCAGCAGTTTAGGGAAAAACTATGGCTACACCTTC.

This clonotype showed up many times. The chain couples TRBV5-1 to TRBJ2-2; D remains unclear. This CDR3 has 15 amino acids. CDR1 is SGHRS and CDR2 is YFSETQ in the germline V gene. V was shortened by 0 bases and J by 7 bases, with 13 bases between the two germline ends. The CDR3 loop reads CASSLDEVRSGELFF. The CDR3 nucleotides are TGCGCCAGCAGCTTGGACGAGGTACGGAGCGGGGAGCTGTTTTTT.

The CDR3 region is CSVWGRQETQYF. In DNA form, the CDR3 reads TGCAGCGTCTGGGGTAGACAAGAGACCCAGTACTTC. The chain couples TRBV29-1 to TRBJ2-5; the D is unclear. The CDR3 is 12 amino acids. V was shortened by 6 bases and J by 2 bases, with 10 bases between the two germline ends. Germline CDR1 and CDR2: SQVTM and ANQGSEA.

This clonotype was seen ten or more times. The rearrangement uses TRBV2 and TRBJ2-3, with D uncertain. The germline gives CDR1 SNHLY, CDR2 FYNNEI. The ends were cut back, 6 bases at V and 8 bases at J, with 18 bases in the middle. This CDR3 is 14 amino acids long. The CDR3, as DNA: TGTGCCAGCAGGGGCGTCACACCCGGCGGTACGCAGTATTTT. Translated, it gives CASRGVTPGGTQYF.

This chain links TRBV6-1 with TRBJ1-1; 8 bases line up with TRBD1. This CDR3 is 13 amino acids long. Losses at the gene ends were 2 bases for V and 8 bases for J; bases not matched to a gene: 4. The germline gives CDR1 MNHNS, CDR2 SASEGT. In DNA, the CDR3 is TGTGCCAGCAGTGAAATGTGGACAGGGGAAGCTTTCTTT. Translated: CASSEMWTGEAFF.

In this sample, this clonotype turned up a few times. This chain links TRBV4-1 with TRBJ2-7; 9 bases agree with TRBD2. Unmatched junction bases numbered 7, after V lost 4 bases and J lost 3 bases. The CDR3 has 15 amino acids. Per germline, CDR1 MGHRA and CDR2 YSYEKL. The DNA for the CDR3 is TGCGCCAGCAGCCCCTACCGGACTAGCGACTACGAGCAGTACTTC. This encodes CASSPYRTSDYEQYF.

This clonotype was detected a few times. The chain recombines TRBV7-2 with TRBJ2-5; a weak D match, TRBD1 (6 bases). The CDR3 has 15 residues. V was clipped by 4 bases and J by 4 bases, with 16 bases between them. Germline CDR1 and CDR2: SGHTA and FQGNSA. CDR3 coding DNA: TGTGCCAGCAGCTACCCCCAGGGGTACTCAGAGACCCAGTACTTC. It specifies CASSYPQGYSETQYF.